These T cell receptor beta chains were read from a single sample in a study of T-cell memory formation after mild COVID-19. TCRdb fed the 5' RACE reads into MiXCR, producing one record per CDR3 protein. The repertoire holds 120,000 or so distinct CDR3 sequences, roughly 6.2% seen once, with around 2% in the top ten. Sequencing was done on a sample of PBMCs or a T cell subset sorted from them (not recorded which). These receptors were collected from an adult woman who had mild COVID-19 (a few samples of this study predate the infection). Cell type and time point are not known. Each CDR3 is given with its conserved first and last residue. Clone size is stated in some rows and not others, as once, few, many or a class when expanded.

abundance: few; j_gene: TRBJ1-5; v_gene: TRBV5-6; CDR3aa: CASSSRGGATLVNSNQPQHF
abundance: few; j_gene: TRBJ2-1; v_gene: TRBV5-1; CDR3aa: CASSLTSGVQYHNEQFF
abundance: many; j_gene: TRBJ2-3; v_gene: TRBV7-9; CDR3aa: CASSSVSNTQYF
abundance: few; j_gene: TRBJ2-7; v_gene: TRBV7-2; CDR3aa: CASSLDYTLPPYEQYF
abundance: .; j_gene: TRBJ2-2; v_gene: TRBV5-1; CDR3aa: CASSLGLSGLPGELFF
abundance: .; j_gene: TRBJ2-5; v_gene: TRBV5-1; CDR3aa: CASSSQGIQETQYF
abundance: many; j_gene: TRBJ2-1; v_gene: TRBV7-3; CDR3aa: CASSLQGIPNEQFF
abundance: few; j_gene: TRBJ2-3; v_gene: TRBV7-8; CDR3aa: CASSSPRSGDGADTQYF
abundance: .; j_gene: TRBJ2-2; v_gene: TRBV5-1; CDR3aa: CASSLAGSGTGELFF
abundance: few; j_gene: TRBJ1-4; v_gene: TRBV5-1; CDR3aa: CASSPEGLFATNEKLFF